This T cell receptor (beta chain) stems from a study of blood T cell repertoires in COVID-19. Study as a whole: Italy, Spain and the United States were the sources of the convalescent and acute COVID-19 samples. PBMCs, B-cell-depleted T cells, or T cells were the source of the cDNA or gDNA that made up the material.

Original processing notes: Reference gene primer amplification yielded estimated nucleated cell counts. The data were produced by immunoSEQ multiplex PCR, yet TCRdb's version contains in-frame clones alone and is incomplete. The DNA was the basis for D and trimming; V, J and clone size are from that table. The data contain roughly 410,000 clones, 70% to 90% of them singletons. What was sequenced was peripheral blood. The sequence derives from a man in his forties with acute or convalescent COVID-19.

CDR3 sequence reads: CASSYRGRNTEAFF. The CDR3, as DNA: TGTGCCAGCAGCTACAGGGGGAGGAACACTGAAGCTTTCTTT. The chain carries TRBV5-6 and TRBJ1-1, with TRBD1 matching 8 bases. The V gene's germline CDR1 is SGHDT and CDR2 YYEEEE. The V gene end was trimmed by 3 bases and the J gene end by 1 base; junction bases not matched to a gene: 2. This CDR3 spans 14 amino acids.